A single sample gave rise to the 16 T cell receptor beta chains below, sequenced in a study of cytomegalovirus exposure and HLA in healthy donors. The PCR employed 60 Vbeta primers together with 13 Jbeta primers. Profiling relied on immunoSEQ multiplex PCR, and the TCRdb table lists in-frame clones only, not all of them. The sample consists of 95,000 to 150,000 clones, approximately 79% of them appearing once. Sequencing was carried out using PBMCs. The source of these receptors is a young man in good health and CMV-seronegative.

The V and J genes are TRBV28 and TRBJ2-1, with 8 bases lining up with TRBD1. V was pared by 1 base and J by 7 bases, with 9 bases of the junction left unmatched. Germline CDR1 MDHEN, CDR2 SYDVKM. The CDR3 loop spans 16 amino acids. The CDR3 loop reads CASSLLAGGLGNEQFF. In nucleotides, the CDR3 is TGTGCCAGCAGTTTATTAGCAGGGGGCCTCGGTAATGAGCAGTTCTTC.

V gene TRBV6-4 combines with J gene TRBJ2-5, with a tentative D call TRBD1 (6 bases). Per germline, CDR1 MRHNA and CDR2 SNTAGT. The CDR3 has 16 residues. Trimming stripped 2 bases from V and 4 bases from J, with 17 bases between. The CDR3 here is CASSDPLRGLGETQYF. The CDR3 DNA reads as TGTGCCAGCAGTGACCCCCTGAGGGGGTTGGGAGAGACCCAGTACTTC.

This clone was observed once. V and J are TRBV5-4 and TRBJ2-3, with TRBD2 identical over 8 bases. The CDR3 consists of 20 residues. V lost 2 bases and J lost 0; bases outside the gene matches: 17. The germline gives CDR1 SGHNT, CDR2 YYREEE (reference sequence). The CDR3 loop is CASSFYNGGAAPSSTDTQYF. CDR3 sequence (DNA): TGTGCCAGCAGCTTCTATAACGGGGGGGCTGCTCCTTCTAGCACAGATACGCAGTATTTT.

The chain couples TRBV4-3 to TRBJ2-1, with unresolved D. The CDR3 extends over 16 amino acids. Trimming pared 4 bases from V and 0 bases from J, leaving 13 bases between. Germline loops: CDR1 LGHNA, CDR2 YSLEER. The chain's CDR3 is CASSPQLESSYNEQFF. The CDR3 DNA sequence: TGCGCCAGCAGCCCCCAGCTGGAGAGCTCCTACAATGAGCAGTTCTTC.

The V call is TRBV29-1, the J call TRBJ2-1; TRBD1 matches at 7 bases. CDR3 length: 14 amino acids. The V gene end was trimmed by 5 bases and the J gene end by 5 bases; junction bases not matched to a gene: 9. Germline V gene data show CDR1 as SQVTM and CDR2 as ANQGSEA. In DNA form, the CDR3 reads TGCAGCGTTCTGCAGGGGGTGGCGGACAATGAGCAGTTCTTC. Translating it yields CSVLQGVADNEQFF.

The rearrangement uses TRBV6-1 and TRBJ2-5, with a possible D match to TRBD2 (5 bases). Germline loops: CDR1 MNHNS, CDR2 SASEGT. The CDR3 runs to 14 residues. The V end lost 7 bases, the J end lost 1 base, and 13 bases lay between the germline ends. The CDR3 region is CASTVGMFQETQYF. DNA of the CDR3: TGTGCCAGCACCGTCGGGATGTTCCAAGAGACCCAGTACTTC.

The chain combines TRBV28 with TRBJ2-3, with unresolved D. V was pared by 2 bases and J by 2 bases, with 8 bases between. In germline, CDR1 is MDHEN, CDR2 SYDVKM. The CDR3 has 14 amino acids. In DNA form, the CDR3 reads TGTGCCAGCAGTTTAGGTAGCTCCACAGATACGCAGTATTTT. It specifies CASSLGSSTDTQYF. Together with reference TRBV28 and TRBJ2-3, the CDR3 gives the full variable domain: DVKVTQSSRYLVKRTGEKVFLECVQDMDHENMFWYRQDPGLGLRLIYFSYDVKMKEKGDIPEGYSVSREKKERFSLILESASTNQTSMYLCASSLGSSTDTQYFGPGTRLTVL.

The V and J genes are TRBV5-1 and TRBJ2-1; weak D call: TRBD1 (6 bases). Germline V CDR1 and CDR2: SGHRS, YFSETQ. This CDR3 has 13 amino acids. The ends were cut back, 2 bases at V and 9 bases at J, with 12 bases in the middle. The CDR3 sequence: CASSLNRDPEQFF. The DNA for the CDR3 is TGCGCCAGCAGCTTAAACAGGGATCCTGAGCAGTTCTTC. The complete variable domain, with remaining parts taken from reference TRBV5-1 and TRBJ2-1, reads KAGVTQTPRYLIKTRGQQVTLSCSPISGHRSVSWYQQTPGQGLQFLFEYFSETQRNKGNFPGRFSGRQFSNSRSEMNVSTLELGDSALYLCASSLNRDPEQFFGPGTRLTVL.

This rearrangement joins TRBV6-1 to TRBJ2-7; 8 bases line up with TRBD1. V lost 4 bases and J lost 9; bases outside the gene matches: 14. Per the germline V gene, CDR1 is MNHNS and CDR2 is SASEGT. The CDR3 runs 15 residues. The CDR3 spells CASSGPGQVYDGQYF. The CDR3 DNA is TGTGCCAGCAGTGGACCGGGACAGGTATACGACGGGCAGTACTTC.

The chain recombines TRBV27 with TRBJ1-2, with a tentative D call TRBD1 (6 bases). The CDR3 spans 13 residues. The germline CDR1 and CDR2 sequences are MNHEY and SMNVEV (reference sequence). The V and J ends lost 4 bases and 4 bases respectively, with 10 bases between them. CDR3 sequence reads: CASSYRVGYGYTF. In nucleotides, the CDR3 is TGTGCCAGCAGTTACAGGGTCGGCTATGGCTACACCTTC.

The CDR3 spells CASSRSRGEQYF. Written as DNA, the CDR3 is TGTGCCAGCAGCCGGTCTAGGGGCGAGCAGTACTTC. The chain employs TRBV28 and TRBJ2-7; D perhaps matches TRBD1 (5 bases). Germline CDR1 and CDR2: MDHEN and SYDVKM. Between the trimmed V and J ends, which lost 6 bases and 6 bases, there was a span of 12 bases. This CDR3 region has 12 residues. The whole variable domain, remainder taken from reference TRBV28 and TRBJ2-7, is DVKVTQSSRYLVKRTGEKVFLECVQDMDHENMFWYRQDPGLGLRLIYFSYDVKMKEKGDIPEGYSVSREKKERFSLILESASTNQTSMYLCASSRSRGEQYFGPGTRLTVT.

The chain is built from TRBV5-6 and TRBJ2-7, with D possibly matching TRBD2 (5 bases). V was cut by 3 bases and J by 2 bases, with 18 bases left in between. This CDR3 spans 16 amino acids. The germline CDR1 and CDR2 sequences are SGHDT and YYEEEE. CDR3 in amino acids: CASSSNPGLPTYEQYF. The CDR3 DNA sequence: TGTGCCAGCAGCTCGAACCCAGGACTGCCGACCTACGAGCAGTACTTC.

V and J are TRBV28 and TRBJ1-2, with 7 nucleotides matching TRBD1. The J segment lost 4 bases and the V segment lost 8 bases, leaving 4 bases of the junction unmatched. Per germline, CDR1 MDHEN and CDR2 SYDVKM. The CDR3 loop spans 12 amino acids. The CDR3 sequence is CASGTALYGYTF. The CDR3 DNA sequence: TGTGCCAGCGGGACAGCCCTCTATGGCTACACCTTC.

The CDR3 loop reads CASSLGSGGTDTQYF. In DNA, the CDR3 is TGTGCCAGCAGCTTGGGTAGCGGGGGTACAGATACGCAGTATTTT. The chain uses TRBV5-4 and TRBJ2-3; TRBD2 matches at 9 bases. From germline, CDR1 is SGHNT and CDR2 YYREEE (reference sequence). CDR3 size: 15 residues. V was clipped by 0 bases and J by 3 bases; unmatched bases: 2.

The V and J genes are TRBV27 and TRBJ2-7; D is ambiguous. V was cut by 3 bases and J by 4 bases, with 13 bases left in between. CDR3 length: 14 amino acids. Germline CDR1 is MNHEY and CDR2 is SMNVEV (reference sequence). The CDR3 here is CASSLGPWAYEQYF. In DNA form, the CDR3 reads TGTGCCAGCAGTTTGGGCCCTTGGGCATACGAGCAGTACTTC.

J is TRBJ1-5 and V is TRBV7-2; possible D gene TRBD1, 5 bases. CDR1 is SGHTA, CDR2 FQGNSA, per germline. The CDR3 extends over 15 amino acids. V was trimmed by 3 bases and J by 2 bases, leaving 11 bases between them. The CDR3 is CASSFRGSGNQPQHF. CDR3 in DNA: TGTGCCAGCAGCTTTAGGGGATCGGGCAATCAGCCCCAGCATTTT.